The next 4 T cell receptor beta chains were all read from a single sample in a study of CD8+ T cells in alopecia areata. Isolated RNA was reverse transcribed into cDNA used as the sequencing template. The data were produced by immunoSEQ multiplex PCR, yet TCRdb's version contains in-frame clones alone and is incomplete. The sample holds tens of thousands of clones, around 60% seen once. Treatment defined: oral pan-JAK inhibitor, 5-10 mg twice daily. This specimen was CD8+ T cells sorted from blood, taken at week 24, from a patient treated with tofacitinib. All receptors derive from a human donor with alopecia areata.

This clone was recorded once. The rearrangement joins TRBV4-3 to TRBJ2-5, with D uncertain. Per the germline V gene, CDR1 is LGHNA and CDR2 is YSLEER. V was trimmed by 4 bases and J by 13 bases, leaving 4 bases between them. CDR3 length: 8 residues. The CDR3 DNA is TGCGCCAGCAGCCGAGGGTACTTC. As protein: CASSRGYF.

The CDR3 nucleotides read TGTGCCACCAGCAGATGGGGGGACAGCCAAGAGACCCAGTACTTC. Its protein product is CATSRWGDSQETQYF. The J gene is TRBJ2-5, the V gene TRBV15, with D maybe TRBD1 (7 bases). CDR1 LNHNV and CDR2 YYDKDF come from the germline V gene (reference sequence). V lost 2 bases to trimming and J lost 1 base, with 11 bases between them. The CDR3 runs 15 residues.

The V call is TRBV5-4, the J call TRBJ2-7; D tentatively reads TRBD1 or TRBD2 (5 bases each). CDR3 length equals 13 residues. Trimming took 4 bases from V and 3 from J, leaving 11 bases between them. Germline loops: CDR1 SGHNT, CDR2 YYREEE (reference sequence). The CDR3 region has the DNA TGTGCCAGCAGCGTGGGGACGGGCTACGAGCAGTACTTC. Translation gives CASSVGTGYEQYF.

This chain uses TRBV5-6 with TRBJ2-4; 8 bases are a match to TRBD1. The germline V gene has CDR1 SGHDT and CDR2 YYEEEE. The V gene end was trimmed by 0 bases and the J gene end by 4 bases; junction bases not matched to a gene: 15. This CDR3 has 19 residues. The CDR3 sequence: CASSLVGLGKGQVKNIQYF. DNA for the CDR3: TGTGCCAGCAGCTTGGTGGGCTTGGGCAAGGGACAGGTTAAAAACATTCAGTACTTC.